This T cell receptor beta chain was identified during a study of CD4 T cell repertoires in COVID-19 (dated by TCRdb to the early 2020s). Study-wide context: To analyze cross-reactivity, the CFSE-low cells were expanded with IL-2 for under eleven days and then labeled again and restimulated with spike proteins from other coronaviruses. Subset-level TCR Vbeta repertoire analysis of SARS-CoV-2-reactive T cells was performed in three recovered individuals. Naturally processed CD4+ T cell responses to SARS-CoV-2 spike and nucleoprotein were characterized in COVID-19-recovered individuals, and clonal composition was assessed by TCR Vbeta sequencing. Results the study describes overall, beyond this receptor: Between about 6 and 25% of SARS-CoV-2 clonotypes were also found in SARS-CoV and/or HKU1 spike-stimulated secondary cultures, consistent with cross-reactivity. Several of the most expanded SARS-CoV-2-reactive clonotypes were present in two or all three memory subsets, which suggests intraclonal diversification.

The time point label here, explained by the study, means: sample from a COVID-19-recovered individual after infection. Donors were patients who had recovered from mild-to-severe COVID-19. Memory T cell samples that were not cultured were sequenced immediately after ex vivo isolation. From peripheral blood mononuclear cells, the researchers isolated CD4+ total memory, central memory, effector memory and circulating T follicular helper cells. The receptor library was made with the immunoSEQ multiplex PCR assay. As for how the authors treated the data: The Chao-Jaccard similarity index and the number of shared clonotypes were used to measure repertoire overlap between subsets. TCRdb provides this immuneACCESS table in a form limited to in-frame rearrangements. Some clones are lacking; in checked studies, under half of them reflect an unresolved V gene, and why the rest are absent is not known. V, J and clone size reflect that table, while D and trimming were determined from the DNA. The table for this sample lists tens of thousands of clones; 83% of them were counted only once. 0.45% to 0.6% of the sample goes to the ten largest clones.

As to this clone: The antigen it binds to is not known. Qualities for individual bases were not recorded, and no much larger clone is one base off.

The germline V gene supplies CDR1 SNHLY and CDR2 FYNNEI. The germline V end is reduced by 6 bases and the J end by 6 bases; junction bases left unmatched: 8. Spanning cysteine to phenylalanine, the CDR3 consists of 15 amino acids. Only CDR3 DNA is held: 45 bases, read in frame from base 1. The sequenced sample was CD4+ T cells from peripheral blood, obtained after recovery from COVID-19. The TCR originated in a human donor who had COVID-19. The sequence is built from TRBV2 and TRBJ2-2; the central 9 bases match TRBD1. The CDR3 region has the sequence CASRWDREGAGELFF. The DNA sequence is as follows: TGTGCCAGCAGGTGGGACAGGGAGGGCGCCGGGGAGCTGTTTTTT. The CDR3 plus the reference TRBV2 and TRBJ2-2 genes for the other parts give the full variable domain: EPEVTQTPSHQVTQMGQEVILRCVPISNHLYFYWYRQILGQKVEFLVSFYNNEISEKSEIFDDQFSVERPDGSNFTLKIRSTKLEDSAMYFCASRWDREGAGELFFGEGSRLTVL.